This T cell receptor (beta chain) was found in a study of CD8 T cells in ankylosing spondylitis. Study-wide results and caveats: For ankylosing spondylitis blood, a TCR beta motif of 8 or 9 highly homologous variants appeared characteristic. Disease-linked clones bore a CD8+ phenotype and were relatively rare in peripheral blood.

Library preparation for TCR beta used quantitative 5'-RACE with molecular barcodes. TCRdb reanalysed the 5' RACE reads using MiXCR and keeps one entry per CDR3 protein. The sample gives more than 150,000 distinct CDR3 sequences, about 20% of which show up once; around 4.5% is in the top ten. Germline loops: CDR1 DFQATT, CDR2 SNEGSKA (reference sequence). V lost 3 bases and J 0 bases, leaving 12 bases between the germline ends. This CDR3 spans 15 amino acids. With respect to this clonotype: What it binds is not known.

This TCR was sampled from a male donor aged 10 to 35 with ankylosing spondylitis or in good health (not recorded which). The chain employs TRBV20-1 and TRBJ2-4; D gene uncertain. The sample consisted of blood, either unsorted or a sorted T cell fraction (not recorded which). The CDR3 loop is CSASGQAKAKNIQYF. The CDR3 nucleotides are TGCAGTGCTAGTGGTCAAGCCAAAGCCAAAAACATTCAGTACTTC.